This T cell receptor (beta chain) was recorded in a study of T cell responses to AZD1222 COVID-19 vaccine (dated by TCRdb to about 2021). About the full investigation: TCR sequencing was performed for roughly 250 trial participants, of whom roughly 200 were given two doses of AZD1222 and approximately 25 were given two doses of MenACWY control vaccine. Trial participants were enrolled by age into subgroups of 18-55, 56-69 and 70-plus years, and about 150, 27 and 61 TCR-sequenced participants, respectively, were included in these subgroups.

Overall study results and their limits: Most participants were white British and females outnumbered males, and the authors suggested that clonal diversity may have been underestimated. Conclusions about previously exposed vaccinees are limited because only a handful of AZD1222 recipients were SARS-CoV-2 seropositive at baseline. Reportedly, almost half of the unique spike-specific TCRs recognized epitopes lying outside the regions that are mutated in the B.1.351 and B.1.1.7 variants. After two AZD1222 doses, spike-specific TCR breadth and depth were significantly higher than at day 0 and than in MenACWY recipients. No day 14 peak-response samples were available, so repertoires were characterized only after the peak T cell response. The whole spike protein was spanned by vaccine-associated CD4 TCRs, and dominant responses were seen in regions 160-218 and 743-854. The 56-69-year group was small, and its depth increase did not reach significance, likely because of low power.

Read against the paper, the sample's time point label means: baseline before first vaccination. The sample's treatment or condition label is to be understood as: meningococcal conjugate vaccine given as trial control. Samples from vaccinated people were obtained from the UK trials COV001 and COV002, which included a single-blind randomized controlled phase 2/3 trial of AZD1222 (ChAdOx1 nCoV-19) in healthy adults. For TCRbeta chain sequencing, PBMC samples from trial participants were taken at day 0 and at day 28 after the second dose. CDR1 LGHDT and CDR2 YNNKEL were looked up in the germline V gene (reference sequence). The germline ends are 13 bases apart after V is trimmed by 0 bases and J by 5 bases. Taken from cysteine to phenylalanine, the CDR3 has 15 residues. CDR3 DNA is the only sequence kept; it has 45 bases, read in frame from the first base. The CDR3 regions of human TCRbeta chains were subjected to immunosequencing. The study's own analysis went as follows. Repertoire TCRs were checked for matches against a reference library of SARS-CoV-2-specific TCRs that had been generated using the MIRA antigen-specificity platform. Breadth meant the fraction of unique TCRs that were SARS-CoV-2-associated, whereas depth meant the fraction of total T cells that were SARS-CoV-2-associated. Using the MIRA data, each spike-specific TCR was assigned both to the spike region to which the TCR was reactive and to a CD4 or CD8 class. Log10-transformed breadth and depth values were compared by one-way ANOVA with Sidak's multiple comparisons tests. In its TCRdb copy, this immuneACCESS table keeps in-frame sequences only and misses some clones. Where compared with another copy, unresolved V genes explain less than half of these, and the others have no known cause. Clonal size and the V and J genes are those of that table, whereas D and trimming came from the DNA. This sample lists some 150,000 clones; around 90% were detected once. The top ten constitute 4.4% of the sample.

Comments on this clone: Its antigen remains unidentified. No base quality values were provided; no much bigger clone lies one nucleotide off.

The sequencing here drew on peripheral blood, taken on day 0 of MenACWY control vaccination. Recombination connected TRBV3-1 (or the pseudogene TRBV3-2) to TRBJ1-2; too little of a D gene remains to name it. The sequence derives from an adult in good health. The CDR3 corresponds to CASSQDLLRDYGYTF. Read as DNA, the sequence is TGTGCCAGCAGCCAAGACCTACTGCGGGATTATGGCTACACCTTC.